These T cell receptor beta chains were read from a single sample in a study of T cell responses to AZD1222 COVID-19 vaccine. Produced via immunoSEQ multiplex PCR; TCRdb's table is partial and in-frame only. The sample gives tens of thousands of clones, about 88% of which show up once; roughly 19% is in the top ten. The material was peripheral blood, obtained on day 0 of AZD1222 vaccination. These receptors all come from an adult in good health. The CDR3 runs from the conserved cysteine through the conserved F or W. The order of the fields is V gene, D gene, J gene, CDR3 protein, CDR3 DNA. A D gene is named only where the DNA matches it firmly.

v_call: TRBV24-1
d_call: TRBD2
j_call: TRBJ2-3
cdr3_aa: CATSDPLAGTTDTQYF
cdr3_nt: TGTGCCACCAGTGATCCTCTAGCGGGAACCACAGATACGCAGTATTTT

v_call: TRBV19
d_call: .
j_call: TRBJ1-1
cdr3_aa: CASSEGPEAFF
cdr3_nt: TGTGCCAGTAGTGAGGGGCCTGAAGCTTTCTTT

v_call: TRBV10-3
d_call: .
j_call: TRBJ1-1
cdr3_aa: CAISAGTQNTEAFF
cdr3_nt: TGTGCCATCAGCGCCGGGACACAGAACACTGAAGCTTTCTTT

v_call: TRBV18
d_call: .
j_call: TRBJ2-3
cdr3_aa: CASSPPGEDTQYF
cdr3_nt: TGTGCCAGCTCACCACCCGGGGAAGATACGCAGTATTTT

v_call: TRBV6-5
d_call: TRBD2
j_call: TRBJ2-1
cdr3_aa: CASSLAVHTSEQFF
cdr3_nt: TGTGCCAGCAGCCTAGCGGTTCACACGAGTGAGCAGTTCTTC

v_call: TRBV6-5
d_call: .
j_call: TRBJ2-7
cdr3_aa: CASSYDSYEQYF
cdr3_nt: TGTGCCAGCAGTTACGACAGCTACGAGCAGTACTTC

v_call: TRBV7-2
d_call: .
j_call: TRBJ2-7
cdr3_aa: CASRSTGGQGFYEQYF
cdr3_nt: TGTGCCAGCAGATCTACCGGGGGACAAGGGTTCTACGAGCAGTACTTC

v_call: TRBV18
d_call: .
j_call: TRBJ2-1
cdr3_aa: CASSRDQQQFF
cdr3_nt: TGTGCCAGCTCACGGGACCAGCAGCAGTTCTTC

v_call: TRBV28
d_call: .
j_call: TRBJ2-3
cdr3_aa: CASSPLGSGSTDTQYF
cdr3_nt: TGTGCCAGCAGTCCTCTGGGCAGCGGGAGCACAGATACGCAGTATTTT

v_call: TRBV6-6
d_call: .
j_call: TRBJ1-6
cdr3_aa: CASRIGPRDSPLHF
cdr3_nt: TGTGCCAGCAGGATCGGGCCCAGGGATTCACCCCTCCACTTT

v_call: TRBV6-5
d_call: TRBD1
j_call: TRBJ1-2
cdr3_aa: CASSYRLEQGYGYTF
cdr3_nt: TGTGCCAGCAGTTACAGGCTCGAACAGGGGTATGGCTACACCTTC

v_call: TRBV7-8
d_call: .
j_call: TRBJ2-5
cdr3_aa: CASSPRENQETQYF
cdr3_nt: TGTGCCAGCAGCCCCCGGGAGAACCAAGAGACCCAGTACTTC

v_call: TRBV3-1/TRBV3-2
d_call: .
j_call: TRBJ2-3
cdr3_aa: CASTLTAGADTQYF
cdr3_nt: TGTGCCAGCACCCTAACAGCCGGGGCAGATACGCAGTATTTT

v_call: TRBV24-1
d_call: TRBD1
j_call: TRBJ2-1
cdr3_aa: CATSGRAGTGKDNEQFF
cdr3_nt: TGTGCCACCAGTGGTCGGGCCGGGACAGGAAAAGACAATGAGCAGTTCTTC